The present T cell receptor beta chain was sequenced within a study of long-term antiretroviral therapy in people with HIV. Study conclusions and caveats: Blood dates from about 2004 to 2018, possibly under older ART regimens. Diversity remained lower than transplant donor controls, even though it increased after ART.

This clone has only one observation. The antigen is undetermined. Investigators performed immunoSEQ version v3.0 at survey level. The table came from immunoSEQ multiplex PCR; TCRdb's copy has only in-frame clones and leaves some out. The table includes 8,500 to 9,500 clones, around 77% detected once. Sequenced material: unsorted PBMCs, taken 0.4 years before starting antiretroviral therapy. This TCR came from a man younger than 40 with HIV.

The CDR3 sequence: CAWSETGATNEKLFF. CDR3 in DNA: TGTGCCTGGAGTGAAACAGGGGCAACTAATGAAAAACTGTTTTTT. V gene TRBV30 combines with J gene TRBJ1-4, with 7 nucleotides matching TRBD1. V shed 1 base, J shed 0 bases, and the junction held 2 bases outside the gene matches. The CDR3 contains 15 residues. CDR1 is GTSNPN and CDR2 is SVGIG in the germline V gene (reference sequence).